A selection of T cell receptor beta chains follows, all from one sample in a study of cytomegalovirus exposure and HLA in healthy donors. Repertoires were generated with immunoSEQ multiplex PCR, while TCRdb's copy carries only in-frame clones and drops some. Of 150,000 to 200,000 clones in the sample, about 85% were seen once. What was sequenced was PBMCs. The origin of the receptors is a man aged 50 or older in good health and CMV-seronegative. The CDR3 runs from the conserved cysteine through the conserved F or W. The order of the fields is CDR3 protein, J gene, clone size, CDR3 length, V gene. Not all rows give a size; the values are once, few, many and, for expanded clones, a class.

CDR3: CASSLVKGRSGKLFF
J: TRBJ1-4
size: -
length: 15
V: TRBV5-6

CDR3: CASSQGVGGGGETQYF
J: TRBJ2-5
size: -
length: 16
V: TRBV4-3

CDR3: CASSGRRNTIYF
J: TRBJ1-3
size: -
length: 12
V: TRBV7-9

CDR3: CASSRGTKGTGELFF
J: TRBJ2-2
size: -
length: 15
V: TRBV19

CDR3: CASSLGRSGGASSHEQYF
J: TRBJ2-7
size: -
length: 18
V: TRBV7-9

CDR3: CAISGASGGVADTQYF
J: TRBJ2-3
size: -
length: 16
V: TRBV10-3

CDR3: CASSSGQLRGTGELFF
J: TRBJ2-2
size: -
length: 16
V: TRBV7-8

CDR3: CASRETENYGYTF
J: TRBJ1-2
size: -
length: 13
V: TRBV19

CDR3: CASSLGRGDFLNTEAFF
J: TRBJ1-1
size: once
length: 17
V: TRBV5-1

CDR3: CASRELAGAHYNEQFF
J: TRBJ2-1
size: -
length: 16
V: TRBV6-1

CDR3: CASSHGQGPSGNTIYF
J: TRBJ1-3
size: -
length: 16
V: TRBV18

CDR3: CATSTTGYSNQPQHF
J: TRBJ1-5
size: -
length: 15
V: TRBV15

CDR3: CASSLSGDRDKAFF
J: TRBJ1-1
size: -
length: 14
V: TRBV27

CDR3: CASSVGEGYEQYF
J: TRBJ2-7
size: -
length: 13
V: TRBV9

CDR3: CSVESSGGNEKLFF
J: TRBJ1-4
size: -
length: 14
V: TRBV29-1

CDR3: CASTPDRGNQPQHF
J: TRBJ1-5
size: once
length: 14
V: TRBV4-1